These 22 T cell receptor beta chains were all obtained from the same sample, sequenced in a study of T-cell reconstitution after alpha-beta-depleted transplantation in children. TCRbeta library preparation incorporated unique molecular identifiers. One entry per CDR3 protein, called by TCRdb with MiXCR from the PCR reads. The sample lists a few hundred thousand distinct CDR3 sequences; approximately 12% were seen once. The material was PBMCs from the stem cell graft donor, obtained from the stem cell graft. The receptors stem from a human donor who donated a stem cell graft to a child with combined immunodeficiency.

This clonotype was detected a few times. This chain connects TRBV7-6 to TRBJ1-1, with 8 bases lining up with TRBD1. From germline, CDR1 is SGHVS and CDR2 FNYEAQ. This CDR3 is built from 13 residues. V lost 5 bases, J lost 10 bases, and 9 bases stayed unmatched. CDR3 sequence (DNA): TGTGCCAGCAGCATCGGGACAGGCCTTGGAGCTTTCTTT. This translates into CASSIGTGLGAFF.

This clonotype was recorded many times. This chain uses TRBV4-3 with TRBJ2-1; 11 nucleotides align to TRBD1. The length of the CDR3 is 17 residues. Trimming took 1 base from V and 8 from J; bases not matched to a gene: 10. In germline, CDR1 is LGHNA, CDR2 YSLEER. The CDR3 loop is CASSQVPPGTGGDEQFF. Here the CDR3 DNA reads TGCGCCAGCAGCCAAGTACCGCCGGGGACAGGGGGGGATGAGCAGTTCTTC.

This clonotype has a count of ten or more. This chain uses TRBV24-1 with TRBJ2-2; no firm D call. CDR3 length equals 14 residues. Germline V gene sequence: CDR1 KGHDR, CDR2 SFDVKD. V shed 0 bases and J shed 6 bases, with 7 bases lying between them. CDR3 sequence reads: CATSDLRIAGELFF. In DNA, the CDR3 is TGTGCCACCAGTGATTTGAGGATCGCCGGGGAGCTGTTTTTT.

This clonotype appeared a few times. The V gene is TRBV7-3, the J gene TRBJ2-3; 8 bases fit TRBD2. The CDR3 is 15 amino acids. V lost 5 bases to trimming and J lost 3 bases; unmatched junction nucleotides: 7. The germline V gene encodes CDR1 SGHTA and CDR2 FQGTGA. The CDR3 DNA is TGTGCCAGCAGCCCCCAGAGCGGGAGAACAGATACGCAGTATTTT. This gives the protein CASSPQSGRTDTQYF.

This clonotype was seen only a few times. The chain joins TRBV6-1 to TRBJ2-6; perhaps TRBD1 as D (6 bases). The CDR3 covers 16 residues. Trimming left V 6 bases short and J 0 bases short, with 12 bases between. CDR1 is MNHNS and CDR2 is SASEGT in the germline V gene. Here the CDR3 DNA reads TGTGCCAGCAGCCCCGACAGGAACTCTGGGGCCAACGTCCTGACTTTC. It specifies CASSPDRNSGANVLTF.

In its sample, this clonotype was seen a few times. One end of the junction is discordant with germline, which a read error may explain. This chain links TRBV7-3 with TRBJ2-5, with 9 bases that match TRBD1. CDR3 length: 14 amino acids. The germline V gene has CDR1 SGHTA and CDR2 FQGTGA. In DNA form, the CDR3 reads TGCGCCAGCAGCTTGACAGGGGGGCGCGAGACCCAGTACTTC. The encoded protein is CASSLTGGRETQYF.

This clonotype was counted ten times or more. This sequence joins TRBV7-7 and TRBJ2-3, with D hard to call. The CDR3 has 14 residues. Germline V gives CDR1 SSHAT, CDR2 FNYEAQ (reference sequence). Trimming pared 3 bases from V and 0 bases from J, leaving 7 bases between. CDR3 coding DNA: TGTGCCAGCAGCTTCCGACTTAGCACAGATACGCAGTATTTT. This encodes CASSFRLSTDTQYF.

Ten or more counts support this clonotype. Written as DNA, the CDR3 is TGCAGTGCTCCACCCCCACTACGACTAGCGGGAATGGGGTACCAAGAGACCCAGTACTTC. Protein: CSAPPPLRLAGMGYQETQYF. The J gene is TRBJ2-5, the V gene TRBV20-1; 11 bases match TRBD2. Germline lookup yields CDR1 DFQATT and CDR2 SNEGSKA (reference sequence). V was clipped by 5 bases and J by 0 bases; unmatched bases: 20. The CDR3 is 20 amino acids.

On this clonotype: A read error may explain this, as a much larger clone is one base away. The gene calls are TRBV15 and TRBJ2-3, with a weak D call TRBD2 (6 bases). CDR3 length: 14 amino acids. CDR1 is LNHNV, CDR2 YYDKDF, per germline (reference sequence). The CDR3 DNA sequence: TGTGCCACCAGCAGTGGGACTTACACATATACGCAGTATTTT. Protein: CATSSGTYTYTQYF.

In this sample, this clonotype turned up a few times. The gene calls are TRBV21-1 and TRBJ2-1; the table's D call, TRBD1, has no DNA check behind it. TRBV21-1 is shown as a pseudogene. The CDR3 contains 16 residues. CDR3 protein: CASSTLWDRDYNEQFF. For the CDR3, the DNA is TGTGCCAGCAGCACTCTCTGGGACAGGGACTACAATGAGCAGTTCTTC.

This clonotype was found a few times. This chain links TRBV6-2 or TRBV6-3 with TRBJ2-1; no clear D. CDR1 and CDR2 (germline): MNHEY, SVGEGT. Trimming removed 6 bases at V and 6 bases at J, with 24 bases between. The CDR3 is made up of 17 amino acids. As DNA, the CDR3 is TGTGCCAGCAGCCCCCTTGCCGCAGTGACCGTGGTCAATGAGCAGTTCTTC. Translated: CASSPLAAVTVVNEQFF.

Many counts were recorded for this clonotype. The V call is TRBV10-3, the J call TRBJ2-1, with D unresolved. Germline V CDR1 and CDR2: ENHRY, SYGVKD. V was trimmed by 1 base and J by 0 bases, leaving 13 bases between them. This CDR3 region has 17 residues. The CDR3 region is CAISEFIAVNSYNEQFF. The CDR3 bases are TGTGCCATCAGTGAGTTTATAGCAGTAAACTCCTACAATGAGCAGTTCTTC.

This clonotype was seen many times. The J gene is TRBJ2-3, the V gene TRBV15, with 8 nucleotides matching TRBD1. CDR1 is LNHNV, CDR2 YYDKDF, per germline (reference sequence). The CDR3 totals 17 residues. The V gene end was trimmed by 2 bases and the J gene end by 6 bases; junction bases not matched to a gene: 13. CDR3 nucleotides: TGTGCCACCAGCAGATACCGGGACAGGATCTATACGGATACGCAGTATTTT. Translation gives CATSRYRDRIYTDTQYF.

Only a few counts were recorded for this clonotype. The gene calls are TRBV5-4 and TRBJ1-6; a possible D gene is TRBD1 (6 bases). V lost 0 bases and J 7 bases, leaving 8 bases between the germline ends. This CDR3 region has 14 residues. The germline V gene has CDR1 SGHNT and CDR2 YYREEE (reference sequence). The CDR3 reads CASSLEQGNSPLHF. The CDR3 coding sequence is TGTGCCAGCAGCTTGGAGCAGGGGAATTCACCCCTCCACTTT.

The chain recombines TRBV11-1 with TRBJ1-6; 11 bases are shared with TRBD1. CDR3 length: 18 residues. Germline trimming cut 4 bases from V and 0 bases from J; bases unmatched to any gene: 5. The germline CDR1 and CDR2 sequences are SGHAT and FQDESV (reference sequence). The CDR3 nucleotides are TGTGCCAGCAGCTCGGGACAGGGGGGAAGCTCCTATAATTCACCCCTCCACTTT. This codes for CASSSGQGGSSYNSPLHF.

This clonotype came up a few times. The chain recombines TRBV10-3 with TRBJ2-1, with D maybe TRBD2 (5 bases). The CDR3 length is 12 residues. The V gene lost 4 bases and the J gene lost 8 bases, with 9 bases spanning the gap. Germline values: CDR1 ENHRY, CDR2 SYGVKD. CDR3 residues: CAISATSYEQFF. DNA of the CDR3: TGTGCCATCAGTGCCACTAGTTATGAGCAGTTCTTC.

This clonotype was observed many times. The J gene is TRBJ1-2, the V gene TRBV20-1; the D gene is possibly TRBD1 (6 bases). The V gene lost 3 bases and the J gene lost 3 bases, with 11 bases spanning the gap. The CDR3 covers 13 residues. Germline CDR1 is DFQATT and CDR2 is SNEGSKA (reference sequence). This chain's CDR3 is CSASAGVHYGYTF. The CDR3 coding sequence is TGCAGTGCTAGTGCAGGGGTGCACTATGGCTACACCTTC.

This clonotype was seen more than once but under ten times. The chain couples TRBV5-1 to TRBJ1-1; D not certain. The germline V gene encodes CDR1 SGHRS and CDR2 YFSETQ. V gave up 4 bases and J gave up 0 bases, with 13 bases separating them. The CDR3 covers 15 residues. The CDR3 is CASSPVGRMNTEAFF. For the CDR3, the DNA is TGCGCCAGCAGCCCCGTGGGCAGGATGAACACTGAAGCTTTCTTT.

This clonotype has just a few counts. The rearrangement links TRBV6-6 to TRBJ1-5; perhaps TRBD1 as D (5 bases). The V end was cut by 5 bases, the J end by 9 bases, with 14 bases between. Germline CDR1 and CDR2: MNHNY and SVGAGI (reference sequence). The CDR3 covers 13 residues. The CDR3 loop reads CASSPVGEGPQHF. DNA for the CDR3: TGTGCCAGCAGTCCGGTAGGGGAGGGGCCCCAGCATTTT.

This clonotype has a handful of counts. The chain recombines TRBV6-2 or TRBV6-3 with TRBJ2-3; 15 nucleotides line up with TRBD2. V was pared by 6 bases and J by 0 bases, with 7 bases of the junction left unmatched. The CDR3 consists of 18 residues. Per the germline V gene, CDR1 is MNHEY and CDR2 is SVGEGT. For the CDR3, the DNA is TGTGCCAGCAGACCGCCGGGACTAGCGGGGGGTAGCACAGATACGCAGTATTTT. It translates to CASRPPGLAGGSTDTQYF.

In this sample, this clonotype turned up many times. The chain joins TRBV20-1 to TRBJ1-5; D unclear. Trimming cost V 1 base and J 5 bases, with 9 bases left between them. The CDR3 is made up of 13 amino acids. Germline V gene sequence: CDR1 DFQATT, CDR2 SNEGSKA (reference sequence). The CDR3 protein is CSARGGNDQPQHF. CDR3 in DNA: TGCAGTGCTAGAGGAGGGAACGATCAGCCCCAGCATTTT.

Regarding this clonotype: Germline is not matched at one junction end, which may reflect a read error. V gene TRBV24-1 combines with J gene TRBJ2-1; TRBD2 aligns across 7 bases. This CDR3 is 17 amino acids long. The germline CDR1 and CDR2 sequences are KGHDR and SFDVKD. The CDR3 region has the DNA TGTGGCACCAGTGAAAGATGGACTAGACGCTCCTACAATGAGCAGTTCTTC. Encoded protein: CGTSERWTRRSYNEQFF.